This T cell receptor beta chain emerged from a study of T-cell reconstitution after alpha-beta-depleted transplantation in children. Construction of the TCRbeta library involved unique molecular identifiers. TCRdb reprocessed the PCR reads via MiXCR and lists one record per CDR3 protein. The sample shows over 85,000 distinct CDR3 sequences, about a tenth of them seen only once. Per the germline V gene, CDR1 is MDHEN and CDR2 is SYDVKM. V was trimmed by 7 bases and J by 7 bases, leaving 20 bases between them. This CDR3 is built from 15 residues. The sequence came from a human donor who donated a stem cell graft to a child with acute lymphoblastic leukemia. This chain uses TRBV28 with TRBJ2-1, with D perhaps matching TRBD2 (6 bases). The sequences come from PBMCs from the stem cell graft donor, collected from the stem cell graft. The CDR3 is CASTSGARVGNEQFF. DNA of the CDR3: TGTGCCAGCACGTCGGGAGCACGCGTTGGAAATGAGCAGTTCTTC.